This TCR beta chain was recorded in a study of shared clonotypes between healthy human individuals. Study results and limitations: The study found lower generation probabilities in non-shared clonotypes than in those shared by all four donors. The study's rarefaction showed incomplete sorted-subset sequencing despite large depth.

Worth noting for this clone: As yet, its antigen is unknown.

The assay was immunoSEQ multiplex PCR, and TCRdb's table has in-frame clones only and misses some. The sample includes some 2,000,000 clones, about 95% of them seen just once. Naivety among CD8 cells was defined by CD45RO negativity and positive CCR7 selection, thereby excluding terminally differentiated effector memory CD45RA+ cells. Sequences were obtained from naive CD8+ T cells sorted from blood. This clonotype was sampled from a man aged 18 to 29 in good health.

CDR3 DNA: TGTGCCACCATAAAGGTAGACACTGAAGCTTTCTTT. Amino acids: CATIKVDTEAFF. The chain is built from TRBV2 and TRBJ1-1; D is unclear. The CDR3 consists of 12 residues. Germline CDR1 SNHLY, CDR2 FYNNEI. The V end was cut by 10 bases, the J end by 3 bases, with 12 bases between.